The 14 T cell receptor beta chains in this list originate from one sample, sequenced in a study of blood T cell repertoires in COVID-19. Profiled with immunoSEQ multiplex PCR; TCRdb holds only in-frame clones, not every one. The sample includes more than 200,000 clones, around 84% of them seen just once. Sequenced material: peripheral blood. The receptors were sampled from a man aged 50 or older with COVID-19, enrolled during active disease.

The chain joins TRBV27 to TRBJ2-3; 14 bases match TRBD2. CDR3 length: 19 residues. After removal of 0 bases from V and 8 bases from J, the junction contained 13 bases not matched to a gene. Germline V gives CDR1 MNHEY, CDR2 SMNVEV (reference sequence). DNA for the CDR3: TGTGCCAGCAGTTTATCCCTCGTTCAGGGACTAGCGGGAGTTGCTACGCAGTATTTT. This encodes CASSLSLVQGLAGVATQYF.

This chain links TRBV9 with TRBJ1-2, with a possible D match to TRBD1 (5 bases). V was trimmed by 5 bases and J by 3 bases, leaving 20 bases between them. Germline V gene data show CDR1 as SGDLS and CDR2 as YYNGEE. The CDR3 extends over 16 amino acids. The CDR3, as DNA: TGTGCCAGCAGTCCACCCTGGGGCGCGGGGGACTATGGCTACACCTTC. This codes for CASSPPWGAGDYGYTF.

This chain joins TRBV2 and TRBJ1-6; a possible D gene is TRBD1 (5 bases). In germline, CDR1 is SNHLY, CDR2 FYNNEI. The V gene lost 8 bases and the J gene lost 10 bases, with 18 bases spanning the gap. This CDR3 has 14 residues. CDR3 region: CASFPGTIGSPLHF. The CDR3 nucleotides are TGTGCCAGCTTCCCCGGGACTATAGGATCACCCCTCCACTTT.

This chain connects TRBV6-4 to TRBJ1-2, with D uncertain. The germline gives CDR1 MRHNA, CDR2 SNTAGT. The CDR3 is made up of 14 amino acids. V was shortened by 9 bases and J by 3 bases, with 17 bases between the two germline ends. The CDR3 DNA follows: TGTGCCAGGCCCTTGTTGAGGTACGACTATGGCTACACCTTC. Its translation: CARPLLRYDYGYTF.

The V gene is TRBV7-3, the J gene TRBJ2-5; no firm D call. V shed 0 bases and J shed 5 bases, with 7 bases lying between them. CDR1 is SGHTA and CDR2 is FQGTGA in the germline V gene. This CDR3 spans 13 amino acids. Here the CDR3 reads CASSLTFSETQYF. In nucleotides, the CDR3 is TGTGCCAGCAGCTTAACTTTCTCGGAGACCCAGTACTTC.

This rearrangement joins TRBV7-3 to TRBJ2-2; tentatively, D is TRBD1 (6 bases). V was cut by 1 base and J by 1 base, with 10 bases left in between. Germline V gene sequence: CDR1 SGHTA, CDR2 FQGTGA. The CDR3 has 16 amino acids. The CDR3 spells CASSLRGTKNTGELFF. The CDR3 region has the DNA TGTGCCAGCAGCTTAAGAGGGACAAAGAACACCGGGGAGCTGTTTTTT.

The gene calls are TRBV28 and TRBJ2-1; TRBD1 matches 8 bases. Germline V CDR1 and CDR2: MDHEN, SYDVKM. This CDR3 region has 13 residues. V was clipped by 8 bases and J by 1 base; unmatched bases: 1. The CDR3 DNA is TGTGCCAGCGGGGACAGGTCCTACAATGAGCAGTTCTTC. It encodes CASGDRSYNEQFF.

This rearrangement joins TRBV10-1 to TRBJ2-3; no firm D call. Germline lookup yields CDR1 WNHNN and CDR2 SYGVQD (reference sequence). V lost 2 bases to trimming and J lost 2 bases, with 11 bases between them. This CDR3 comprises 15 residues. CDR3 sequence reads: CASSEDAGNTDTQYF. The DNA of the CDR3 is TGCGCCAGCAGTGAGGATGCAGGAAACACAGATACGCAGTATTTT.

The rearrangement links TRBV6-5 to TRBJ1-5; 7 bases align to TRBD1. Unmatched junction bases numbered 3, after V lost 6 bases and J lost 4 bases. Germline values: CDR1 MNHEY, CDR2 SVGAGI. The CDR3 runs 13 residues. CDR3 amino acids: CASRTGENQPQHF. The CDR3 nucleotides are TGTGCCAGCAGAACAGGGGAGAATCAGCCCCAGCATTTT.

V is TRBV27 and J is TRBJ2-5, with TRBD1 matching 8 bases. The trim removed 6 bases at V and 3 bases at J, leaving 9 bases unmatched. The CDR3 length is 15 residues. Germline CDR1 and CDR2: MNHEY and SMNVEV (reference sequence). CDR3 in amino acids: CASRGAAGGEETQYF. CDR3 bases: TGTGCCAGCAGAGGGGCCGCAGGGGGCGAAGAGACCCAGTACTTC.

The chain recombines TRBV5-1 with TRBJ2-5, with 11 bases matching TRBD1. Unmatched junction bases numbered 8, after V lost 4 bases and J lost 0 bases. There are 17 residues in the CDR3. Germline-derived CDR1 and CDR2 are SGHRS and YFSETQ. Written as DNA, the CDR3 is TGCGCCAGCAGCGGGGACAGGGGGATCCCGTACCAAGAGACCCAGTACTTC. Encoded protein: CASSGDRGIPYQETQYF.

The chain employs TRBV3-1 (or the pseudogene TRBV3-2) and TRBJ2-2; 7 positions match TRBD1. Per germline, CDR1 LGHDT and CDR2 YNNKEL (reference sequence). The V gene end was trimmed by 4 bases and the J gene end by 0 bases; junction bases not matched to a gene: 11. The CDR3 is made up of 18 amino acids. The CDR3 coding sequence is TGTGCCAGCAGCCGCTTGGGACAGTGGGGTTCGAACACCGGGGAGCTGTTTTTT. It is translated as CASSRLGQWGSNTGELFF.

This rearrangement joins TRBV7-9 to TRBJ2-2, with 7 bases lining up with TRBD2. Germline lookup yields CDR1 SEHNR and CDR2 FQNEAQ (reference sequence). Trimming removed 5 bases from V and 4 bases from J; junction bases left unmatched: 7. CDR3 size: 15 residues. This CDR3 reads CASSPPGGSTGELFF. In nucleotides, the CDR3 is TGTGCCAGCAGCCCCCCGGGAGGCAGCACCGGGGAGCTGTTTTTT.

The genes are TRBV19 and TRBJ1-5, with unresolved D. The CDR3 is made up of 13 amino acids. Germline CDR1 LNHDA, CDR2 SQIVND (reference sequence). V lost 2 bases to trimming and J lost 4 bases, with 6 bases between them. Here the CDR3 reads CASSISRNQPQHF. The CDR3 DNA reads TGTGCCAGTAGTATAAGCAGGAATCAGCCCCAGCATTTT.